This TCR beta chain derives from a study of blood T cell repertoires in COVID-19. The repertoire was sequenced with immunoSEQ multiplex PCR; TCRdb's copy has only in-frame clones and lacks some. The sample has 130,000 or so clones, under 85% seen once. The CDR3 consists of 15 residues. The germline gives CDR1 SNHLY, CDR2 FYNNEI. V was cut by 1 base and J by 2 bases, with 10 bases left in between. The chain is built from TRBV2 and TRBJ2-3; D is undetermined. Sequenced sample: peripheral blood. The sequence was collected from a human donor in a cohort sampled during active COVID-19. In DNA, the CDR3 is TGTGCCAGCAGTGAAGGATGGCGGCTCACAGATACGCAGTATTTT. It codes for CASSEGWRLTDTQYF. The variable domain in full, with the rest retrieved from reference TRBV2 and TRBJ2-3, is EPEVTQTPSHQVTQMGQEVILRCVPISNHLYFYWYRQILGQKVEFLVSFYNNEISEKSEIFDDQFSVERPDGSNFTLKIRSTKLEDSAMYFCASSEGWRLTDTQYFGPGTRLTVL.